This is a list of T cell receptor beta chains from one sample in a study of blood T cell repertoires in COVID-19. The table came from immunoSEQ multiplex PCR; TCRdb's copy has only in-frame clones and leaves some out. The table has tens of thousands of clones, around 83% seen once. The sample was peripheral blood. The receptors originated from a woman aged 55-70 years with acute or convalescent COVID-19. Both conserved end residues are part of each CDR3. The D gene is left open where the match is weak. Expanded clones get a size class; other rows say once, few or many, or leave the size out.

TRBV6-5,TRBJ1-1,-,-,CASSRQNTEAFF,TGTGCCAGCAGTCGACAGAACACTGAAGCTTTCTTT
TRBV6-1,TRBJ1-5,-,-,CASSGEPDSLNQPQHF,TGTGCCAGCAGTGGGGAACCGGACAGCCTAAATCAGCCCCAGCATTTT
TRBV24-1,TRBJ2-3,-,-,CATGGFSTDTQYF,TGTGCCACCGGCGGGTTTAGCACAGATACGCAGTATTTT
TRBV19,TRBJ1-2,-,-,CASRSSGGYGYTF,TGTGCCAGTAGGTCCTCGGGGGGCTATGGCTACACCTTC
TRBV20-1,TRBJ1-1,-,TRBD1,CSASPQPTGGTEAFF,TGCAGTGCTAGTCCTCAACCCACAGGGGGCACTGAAGCTTTCTTT
TRBV6-5,TRBJ1-2,-,-,CASRRAGRSDGYTF,TGTGCCAGCAGGCGGGCAGGGAGGAGTGATGGCTACACCTTC
TRBV2,TRBJ1-1,-,-,CASSNGGNTEAFF,TGTGCCAGCAGTAATGGAGGGAACACTGAAGCTTTCTTT
TRBV29-1,TRBJ2-3,once,-,CSVEFGTDTQYF,TGCAGCGTTGAGTTCGGCACAGATACGCAGTATTTT
TRBV21-1,TRBJ2-7,-,-,CASSASPRAYYEQYF,TGTGCCAGCAGCGCGTCGCCACGAGCCTACTACGAGCAGTACTTC
TRBV6-5,TRBJ1-5,once,TRBD1,CASRGQGARNQPQHF,TGTGCCAGCAGGGGACAGGGGGCGCGCAATCAGCCCCAGCATTTT
TRBV6-4,TRBJ1-2,-,TRBD1,CASSVTETGIGYTF,TGTGCCAGCAGTGTGACTGAGACAGGGATCGGCTACACCTTC
TRBV9,TRBJ1-1,-,TRBD1,CASSASGGWNTEAFF,TGTGCCAGCAGCGCCTCAGGGGGCTGGAACACTGAAGCTTTCTTT
TRBV9,TRBJ1-5,-,-,CASGSLNQPQHF,TGTGCCAGCGGCTCTTTGAATCAGCCCCAGCATTTT
TRBV6-5,TRBJ1-2,-,TRBD1,CASSQTGTGGDGYTF,TGTGCCAGCAGTCAAACCGGGACAGGGGGCGATGGCTACACCTTC
TRBV12-3/TRBV12-4,TRBJ2-7,-,-,CASSFVRTYEQYF,TGTGCCAGCAGTTTTGTCAGAACCTACGAGCAGTACTTC
TRBV15,TRBJ1-2,-,TRBD1,CATSRDSGTGGANGYTF,TGTGCCACCAGCAGAGACTCCGGGACAGGGGGCGCGAATGGCTACACCTTC
TRBV27,TRBJ2-1,-,TRBD1,CASRPYRGPGEQFF,TGTGCCAGCAGACCATACAGGGGGCCAGGGGAGCAGTTCTTC
TRBV7-2,TRBJ1-6,-,-,CASSLGRLSPLHF,TGTGCCAGCAGCTTAGGTAGACTTTCACCCCTCCACTTT
TRBV19,TRBJ1-1,-,-,CASSQGGGNTEAFF,TGTGCCAGTAGCCAGGGAGGGGGGAACACTGAAGCTTTCTTT
TRBV5-8,TRBJ1-2,-,TRBD1,CASSIRDRDYGYTF,TGTGCCAGCAGCATCAGGGACAGAGACTATGGCTACACCTTC
TRBV11-2,TRBJ1-1,-,TRBD1,CASSLETGGNTEAFF,TGTGCCAGCAGCTTGGAGACAGGGGGGAACACTGAAGCTTTCTTT
TRBV19,TRBJ1-6,-,-,CASSIEAVGSYNSPLHF,TGTGCCAGTAGTATTGAAGCGGTCGGCTCCTATAATTCACCCCTCCACTTT